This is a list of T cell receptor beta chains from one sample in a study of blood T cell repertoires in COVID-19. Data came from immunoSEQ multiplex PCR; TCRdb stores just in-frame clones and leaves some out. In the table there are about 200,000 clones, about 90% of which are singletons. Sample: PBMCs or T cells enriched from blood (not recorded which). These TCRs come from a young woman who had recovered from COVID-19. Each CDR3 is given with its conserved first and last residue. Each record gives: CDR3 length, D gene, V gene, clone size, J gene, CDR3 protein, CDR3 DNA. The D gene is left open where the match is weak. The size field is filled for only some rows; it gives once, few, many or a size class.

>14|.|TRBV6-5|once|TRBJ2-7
CAIHFWTESYEQYF
TGTGCCATTCACTTCTGGACAGAGTCCTACGAGCAGTACTTC
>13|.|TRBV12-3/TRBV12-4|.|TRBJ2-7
CASGGPLSYEQYF
TGTGCCAGTGGAGGGCCCCTTAGCTACGAGCAGTACTTC
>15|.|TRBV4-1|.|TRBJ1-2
CASSQDFPQDYGYTF
TGCGCCAGCAGCCAAGATTTCCCACAGGACTATGGCTACACCTTC
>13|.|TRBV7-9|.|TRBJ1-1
CASSSPGGTEAFF
TGTGCCAGCAGCTCCCCCGGGGGCACTGAAGCTTTCTTT
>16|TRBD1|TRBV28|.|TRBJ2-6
CASSTGGLSGANVLTF
TGTGCCAGCAGTACAGGGGGCCTCTCTGGGGCCAACGTCCTGACTTTC
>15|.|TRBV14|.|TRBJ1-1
CASSHGTTSGTEAFF
TGTGCCAGCAGCCACGGCACAACCTCGGGGACTGAAGCTTTCTTT
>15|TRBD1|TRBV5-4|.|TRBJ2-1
CASSLRQGAYNEQFF
TGTGCCAGCAGCCTAAGACAGGGGGCTTACAATGAGCAGTTCTTC
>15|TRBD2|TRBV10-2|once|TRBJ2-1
CASRVGASGGAELFF
TGCGCCAGCAGGGTCGGGGCTAGCGGGGGGGCCGAGCTGTTCTTC
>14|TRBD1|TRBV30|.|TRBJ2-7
CAWSVGTGGYEQYF
TGTGCCTGGAGTGTGGGGACAGGGGGGTACGAGCAGTACTTC
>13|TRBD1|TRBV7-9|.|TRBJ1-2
CASSPWDRTRWRF
TGTGCCAGCAGCCCCTGGGACAGGACACGTTGGCGATTC
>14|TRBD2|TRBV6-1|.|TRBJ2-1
CASSEGAGRDEQFF
TGTGCCAGCAGTGAAGGAGCGGGGAGGGATGAGCAGTTCTTC
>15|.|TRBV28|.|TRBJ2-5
CASSYHGREQETQYF
TGTGCCAGCAGTTATCATGGGAGAGAGCAAGAGACCCAGTACTTC
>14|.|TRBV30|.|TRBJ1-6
CAWAPGVGNSPLHF
TGTGCCTGGGCCCCGGGGGTCGGGAATTCACCCCTCCACTTT
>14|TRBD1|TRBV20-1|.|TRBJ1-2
CSASMTGGFYGYTF
TGCAGTGCTAGTATGACAGGGGGTTTCTATGGCTACACCTTC
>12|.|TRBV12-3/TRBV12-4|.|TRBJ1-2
CASSFYREGYTF
TGTGCCAGCAGTTTTTACAGGGAAGGCTACACCTTC